The rows below give T cell receptor beta chains drawn from one sample of a study of shared clonotypes between healthy human individuals. Generated by immunoSEQ multiplex PCR, the TCRdb table keeps only in-frame clones and is missing some. This table holds around 2,000,000 clones, 90% to 95% found once. Material for sequencing was naive CD4+ T cells sorted from blood. The source is a man in his late teens or twenties in good health. CDR3s include the opening cysteine and the closing phenylalanine or tryptophan. D genes are given only for firm matches. A clone size is listed for some rows: how often the clone was seen (once, few, many), or a class if it is expanded.

clone_size j_call d_call v_call cdr3_aa cdr3_nt
- TRBJ2-7 - TRBV7-8 CASSPRLAGEQYF TGTGCCAGCAGTCCTAGACTGGCAGGGGAGCAGTACTTC
- TRBJ1-6 - TRBV28 CASSDPTGPGSPLHF TGTGCCAGCAGTGACCCGACAGGACCGGGTTCACCCCTCCACTTT
- TRBJ2-7 TRBD2 TRBV7-2 CASTLGLAGGGSYEQYF TGTGCCAGCACACTCGGACTAGCGGGAGGAGGATCCTACGAGCAGTACTTC
- TRBJ2-7 - TRBV7-9 CASSPGLGSYEQYF TGTGCCAGCAGCCCGGGATTGGGCTCCTACGAGCAGTACTTC
once TRBJ2-6 - TRBV30 CAWSVRTSGANVLTF TGTGCCTGGAGTGTACGGACTTCTGGGGCCAACGTCCTGACTTTC
- TRBJ1-1 - TRBV10-3 CAISGNLGVSAGVWNTEAFF TGTGCCATCAGTGGAAATCTGGGGGTCTCCGCAGGGGTATGGAACACTGAAGCTTTCTTT
- TRBJ2-6 - TRBV7-9 CASSLRQDFANVLTF TGTGCCAGCAGCTTAAGGCAGGATTTTGCCAACGTCCTGACTTTC
- TRBJ2-2 - TRBV4-2 CASSQDGTLNTGELFF TGTGCCAGCAGCCAAGATGGGACCTTGAACACCGGGGAGCTGTTTTTT
- TRBJ1-2 - TRBV28 CASKGPNYGYTF TGTGCCAGCAAGGGACCTAACTATGGCTACACCTTC
once TRBJ2-7 - TRBV5-4 CASSLLSQSVYEQYF TGTGCCAGCAGCTTGCTTAGCCAGTCCGTTTACGAGCAGTACTTC
- TRBJ1-6 - TRBV6-5 CASKRDPYNSPLHF TGTGCCAGCAAACGGGACCCCTATAATTCACCCCTCCACTTT
- TRBJ1-4 TRBD1 TRBV6-6 CASSYDRANEKLFF TGTGCCAGCAGTTACGACAGGGCGAATGAAAAACTGTTTTTT
- TRBJ2-3 - TRBV7-3 CASSLTDSDTQYF TGTGCCAGCAGCTTAACGGATTCAGATACGCAGTATTTT
- TRBJ1-2 - TRBV5-4 CASSVGTDYGYTF TGTGCCAGCAGCGTCGGGACGGACTATGGCTACACCTTC
- TRBJ1-4 TRBD1 TRBV4-1 CASSQDSGTGAEKLFF TGCGCCAGCAGCCAAGACTCCGGGACAGGCGCTGAAAAACTGTTTTTT
- TRBJ2-7 TRBD1 TRBV15 CATSRIPGQGPSEQYF TGTGCCACCAGCAGAATACCGGGACAGGGGCCCTCCGAGCAGTACTTC
- TRBJ1-1 - TRBV28 CASNGQMNTEAFF TGTGCCAGCAATGGGCAGATGAACACTGAAGCTTTCTTT
- TRBJ2-7 - TRBV2 CASSPQYMNEQYF TGTGCCAGCAGCCCACAATACATGAACGAGCAGTACTTC
- TRBJ2-7 TRBD2 TRBV7-3 CASSLGLAGRDEQYF TGTGCCAGCAGCTTAGGACTAGCGGGGCGGGACGAGCAGTACTTC
- TRBJ2-7 TRBD1 TRBV7-3 CASSPPPGQRYEQYF TGTGCCAGCAGCCCACCTCCGGGACAGCGATACGAGCAGTACTTC
- TRBJ2-7 - TRBV11-3 CASSLGGSVVEQYF TGTGCCAGCAGCTTAGGGGGCTCCGTAGTCGAGCAGTACTTC
- TRBJ2-5 - TRBV5-1 CASSFGGGGEETQYF TGCGCCAGCAGCTTTGGAGGGGGAGGGGAAGAGACCCAGTACTTC
- TRBJ2-7 - TRBV6-1 CASSEALTESYEQYF TGTGCCAGCAGTGAAGCTCTGACGGAATCCTACGAGCAGTACTTC
- TRBJ1-5 - TRBV6-1 CASSATINQPQHF TGTGCCAGCAGTGCGACAATCAATCAGCCCCAGCATTTT
once TRBJ2-5 TRBD2 TRBV25-1 CASSESVAGGISETQYF TGTGCCAGCAGTGAATCGGTAGCGGGGGGGATTTCGGAGACCCAGTACTTC
- TRBJ1-1 - TRBV18 CASSPGGPGPAFF TGTGCCAGCTCACCGGGCGGTCCAGGGCCGGCTTTCTTT
- TRBJ1-1 - TRBV4-1 CASSRIPGRNTEAFF TGCGCCAGCAGCCGAATCCCAGGGCGGAACACTGAAGCTTTCTTT
- TRBJ1-3 - TRBV6-5 CASSLGLTSGNTIYF TGTGCCAGCAGTCTCGGTCTCACCTCTGGAAACACCATATATTTT
- TRBJ1-6 TRBD1 TRBV7-2 CASTHGTDNSPLHF TGTGCCAGCACCCACGGGACAGATAATTCACCCCTCCACTTT
- TRBJ2-1 TRBD2 TRBV6-5 CASHSGGAMSEQFF TGTGCCAGTCATAGCGGGGGGGCGATGAGTGAGCAGTTCTTC
once TRBJ2-3 - TRBV11-2 CASARGSLVDTQYF TGTGCCAGCGCCCGGGGGAGCCTGGTGGATACGCAGTATTTT
- TRBJ2-1 TRBD2 TRBV7-3 CASSPGLAGNNEQFF TGTGCCAGCAGCCCCGGACTAGCTGGAAACAATGAGCAGTTCTTC
- TRBJ2-1 TRBD2 TRBV19 CASKGLAGAESYNEQFF TGTGCCAGTAAAGGACTAGCGGGAGCAGAATCCTACAATGAGCAGTTCTTC
- TRBJ1-1 TRBD1 TRBV2 CASSTGTDNTEAFF TGTGCCAGCAGTACAGGGACAGACAACACTGAAGCTTTCTTT
once TRBJ1-5 - TRBV7-2 CASSLRGQPNQPQHF TGTGCCAGCAGCTTACGTGGACAGCCCAATCAGCCCCAGCATTTT
- TRBJ2-7 - TRBV27 CASSIGTVSSYEQYF TGTGCCAGCAGTATCGGGACCGTCAGCTCCTACGAGCAGTACTTC
- TRBJ2-7 TRBD1 TRBV11-2 CASSSPGTGGEQYF TGTGCCAGCAGCTCCCCCGGGACAGGGGGTGAGCAGTACTTC
- TRBJ2-5 TRBD2 TRBV11-2 CASSLLVAGGPGVGTQYF TGTGCCAGCAGCTTATTGGTAGCGGGAGGGCCAGGCGTCGGGACCCAGTACTTC
- TRBJ2-5 TRBD2 TRBV30 CAWNRLAGQETQYF TGTGCCTGGAACCGCCTAGCGGGGCAAGAGACCCAGTACTTC
few TRBJ2-7 - TRBV7-2 CASSLWETYEQYF TGTGCCAGCAGCTTATGGGAAACCTACGAGCAGTACTTC
- TRBJ2-7 - TRBV10-3 CAISDYRAEQYF TGTGCCATCAGTGACTATAGGGCCGAGCAGTACTTC
- TRBJ2-1 - TRBV6-6 CASSYSAGLSYNEQFF TGTGCCAGCAGTTACTCCGCGGGGCTCTCCTACAATGAGCAGTTCTTC
- TRBJ1-1 TRBD1 TRBV11-2 CASSPGTGKAFF TGTGCCAGCAGCCCTGGGACAGGGAAAGCTTTCTTT
- TRBJ2-4 - TRBV6-1 CASSPRQDIQYF TGTGCCAGCAGCCCCAGACAAGACATTCAGTACTTC
- TRBJ2-7 TRBD2 TRBV10-1 CASSGTSGSYEQYF TGCGCCAGCAGTGGGACTAGCGGTTCCTACGAGCAGTACTTC
- TRBJ1-5 - TRBV6-1 CASSSDGGNQPQHF TGTGCCAGCAGTAGTGACGGGGGCAATCAGCCCCAGCATTTT
- TRBJ2-1 - TRBV6-5 CASSPDLWYNEQFF TGTGCCAGCAGTCCCGATCTCTGGTACAATGAGCAGTTCTTC
- TRBJ2-2 TRBD1 TRBV5-1 CASSLDQGATGELFF TGCGCCAGCAGCTTGGATCAGGGGGCAACCGGGGAGCTGTTTTTT
- TRBJ1-1 - TRBV30 CAWSTEGGFGEAFF TGTGCCTGGAGCACGGAAGGGGGATTCGGTGAAGCTTTCTTT
- TRBJ1-2 TRBD1 TRBV5-6 CASSYQDRGLGYTF TGTGCCAGCAGCTACCAGGACAGGGGGCTTGGCTACACCTTC
- TRBJ1-1 - TRBV6-1 CASSLGQRAFF TGTGCCAGCAGTCTGGGGCAGAGGGCTTTCTTT
- TRBJ1-4 - TRBV6-5 CASKLGAATNEKLFF TGTGCCAGCAAGCTCGGGGCCGCAACTAATGAAAAACTGTTTTTT
- TRBJ1-6 TRBD1 TRBV5-1 CASRREGQGVNSPLHF TGCGCCAGCAGGAGAGAGGGACAGGGGGTTAATTCACCCCTCCACTTT